Listed below are T cell receptor beta chains from one sample, sequenced in a study of blood T cell repertoires in COVID-19. Assay: immunoSEQ multiplex PCR; the TCRdb copy retains only in-frame clones and omits some. The profile covers roughly 250,000 clones, with approximately 86% appearing a single time and 4.5% to 6% taken by the ten largest. The material sequenced was peripheral blood. The receptor set was obtained from a woman of 80 years or more with active or convalescent COVID-19. The conserved cysteine and the conserved F or W are not part of the CDR3 here. The D gene is left open where the match is weak.

j_call d_call v_call cdr3_aa
TRBJ1-1 . TRBV5-4 ASSLDREGTEAF
TRBJ1-2 TRBD1 TRBV7-2 ASSPGQGVYGYT
TRBJ1-6 TRBD1 TRBV6-1 ASSEPSGQGIGSPLH
TRBJ2-7 TRBD1 TRBV5-1 ASSLWTGSYEQY
TRBJ1-6 . TRBV21-1 ASSKTRDRVNSPLH
TRBJ2-2 TRBD2 TRBV14 ASSHVPGLAPTGELF
TRBJ1-4 . TRBV7-8 ATRGGSANEKLF
TRBJ2-2 . TRBV21-1 ASPSPGQDSGELF
TRBJ1-2 TRBD1 TRBV28 ASSFPGGGYT
TRBJ1-3 . TRBV4-1 ASSHHSSGTLLSGNTIY
TRBJ2-7 . TRBV3-1/TRBV3-2 ASSQGRGVHEQY
TRBJ1-6 TRBD1 TRBV7-8 AGPSHRGRGEFSYNSPLH
TRBJ2-1 TRBD2 TRBV25-1 ASSVLTSGYNEQF
TRBJ2-7 TRBD1 TRBV18 ASSPLGTGAHEQY
TRBJ1-4 . TRBV18 ASSPKTGADEKLF
TRBJ2-1 . TRBV3-1/TRBV3-2 ASSQVKLTGNEQF
TRBJ1-2 . TRBV9 ASSVDSYGYT
TRBJ2-7 TRBD2 TRBV28 ASSRTSVTYEQY
TRBJ1-3 . TRBV7-9 ASSLAETLGNTIY
TRBJ2-5 TRBD2 TRBV3-1/TRBV3-2 ASSQDVGSGRVGTQY
TRBJ1-1 . TRBV2 ASSARTVNTEAF
TRBJ1-2 TRBD1 TRBV28 ASRGQGYGYT
TRBJ2-7 TRBD2 TRBV2 ASSRSGLAYEQY
TRBJ1-1 TRBD1 TRBV15 ATSQRTGVMNTEAF
TRBJ2-5 . TRBV6-1 ASSEGLMGGTATETQY
TRBJ1-4 . TRBV9 ASSPRSYNEKLF
TRBJ2-4 . TRBV5-1 ASSQTVAKNIQY
TRBJ1-6 . TRBV3-1/TRBV3-2 ASSQDLGRNSPLH
TRBJ2-2 . TRBV19 ASRARLGKAGELF
TRBJ1-2 . TRBV18 ASSPQTGNYGYT
TRBJ2-7 . TRBV6-5 ASSYSGDRPYEQY
TRBJ2-1 . TRBV9 ASSVEAGGRRSYNEQF
TRBJ2-1 TRBD2 TRBV11-2 ASSLSGGANEQF
TRBJ2-7 . TRBV5-1 ASSHTGAGYEQY
TRBJ1-4 . TRBV3-1/TRBV3-2 ASSPRGQSNEKLF
TRBJ2-7 . TRBV27 ASRSQRVAGEQY